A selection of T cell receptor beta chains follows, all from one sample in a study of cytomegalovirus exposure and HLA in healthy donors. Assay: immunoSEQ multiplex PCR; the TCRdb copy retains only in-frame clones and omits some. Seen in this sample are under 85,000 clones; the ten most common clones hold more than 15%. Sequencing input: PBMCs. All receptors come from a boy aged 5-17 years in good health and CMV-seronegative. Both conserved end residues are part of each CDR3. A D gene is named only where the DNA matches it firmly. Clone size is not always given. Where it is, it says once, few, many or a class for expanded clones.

CDR3: CASSGPQGGVSPLHF; DNA: TGTGCCAGCAGCGGGCCCCAGGGAGGGGTCTCACCCCTCCACTTT; V: TRBV9; J: TRBJ1-6; size: .; D: .
CDR3: CASSIMTGNSYNEQFF; DNA: TGTGCCAGTAGTATAATGACAGGGAACTCCTACAATGAGCAGTTCTTC; V: TRBV19; J: TRBJ2-1; size: .; D: TRBD1
CDR3: CASSQESNRANYGYTF; DNA: TGCGCCAGCAGCCAAGAGAGTAACAGAGCTAACTATGGCTACACCTTC; V: TRBV4-3; J: TRBJ1-2; size: .; D: .
CDR3: CASSPTDRDRGDVKREKLFF; DNA: TGCGCCAGCAGTCCAACAGACCGGGACAGGGGGGACGTAAAGCGTGAAAAACTGTTTTTT; V: TRBV23-1; J: TRBJ1-4; size: .; D: TRBD1
CDR3: CATSVGHGDSEQYF; DNA: TGTGCCACCTCCGTAGGACATGGGGATAGCGAGCAGTACTTC; V: TRBV11-2; J: TRBJ2-7; size: .; D: .
CDR3: CASKPGTHKYEQYF; DNA: TGTGCCAGCAAACCCGGGACACACAAATACGAGCAGTACTTC; V: TRBV11-2; J: TRBJ2-7; size: .; D: .
CDR3: CASTLFTGSGYNEQFF; DNA: TGTGCCAGTACCCTCTTCACGGGTAGCGGGTACAATGAGCAGTTCTTC; V: TRBV19; J: TRBJ2-1; size: .; D: TRBD2
CDR3: CASSVGQGNEKLFF; DNA: TGTGCCAGCAGTGTGGGACAGGGGAATGAAAAACTGTTTTTT; V: TRBV2; J: TRBJ1-4; size: .; D: TRBD1
CDR3: CASSQGTPGSTEAFF; DNA: TGTGCCAGCAGCCAAGGAACGCCAGGCTCCACTGAAGCTTTCTTT; V: TRBV14; J: TRBJ1-1; size: .; D: .
CDR3: CASSNRIDTEAFF; DNA: TGTGCCAGCAGCAACAGGATTGACACTGAAGCTTTCTTT; V: TRBV6-1; J: TRBJ1-1; size: .; D: .
CDR3: CASSLQGAENYGYTF; DNA: TGTGCCAGCAGCTTACAGGGGGCGGAAAACTATGGCTACACCTTC; V: TRBV11-2; J: TRBJ1-2; size: .; D: TRBD1
CDR3: CASSLGQGRSGNTIYF; DNA: TGCGCCAGCAGCTTAGGACAGGGAAGATCTGGAAACACCATATATTTT; V: TRBV5-1; J: TRBJ1-3; size: .; D: TRBD1
CDR3: CAWIPLRGTWDTQYF; DNA: TGTGCCTGGATCCCGCTTCGTGGTACATGGGATACGCAGTATTTT; V: TRBV30; J: TRBJ2-3; size: .; D: .
CDR3: CASSAMGQGDNSPLHF; DNA: TGTGCCAGCAGCGCCATGGGACAGGGCGATAATTCACCCCTCCACTTT; V: TRBV7-9; J: TRBJ1-6; size: .; D: TRBD1
CDR3: CASSQITGVEAFF; DNA: TGCGCCAGCAGCCAAATAACGGGGGTTGAAGCTTTCTTT; V: TRBV4-3; J: TRBJ1-1; size: .; D: .
CDR3: CAWSATGGAGSPLHF; DNA: TGTGCCTGGAGTGCAACAGGGGGTGCGGGTTCACCCCTCCACTTT; V: TRBV30; J: TRBJ1-6; size: .; D: TRBD1
CDR3: CASSFGTGNQPQHF; DNA: TGCGCCAGCAGCTTTGGGACAGGGAATCAGCCCCAGCATTTT; V: TRBV5-1; J: TRBJ1-5; size: .; D: TRBD1
CDR3: CASSTRDSYGYTF; DNA: TGTGCCAGCAGTACGCGGGACAGCTATGGCTACACCTTC; V: TRBV27; J: TRBJ1-2; size: .; D: TRBD1
CDR3: CASSFRDSGYSGANVLTF; DNA: TGTGCCAGCAGCTTCCGGGACAGTGGATACTCTGGGGCCAACGTCCTGACTTTC; V: TRBV9; J: TRBJ2-6; size: .; D: TRBD1
CDR3: CASTRGTGMNTEAFF; DNA: TGTGCCAGCACCCGAGGGACAGGGATGAACACTGAAGCTTTCTTT; V: TRBV7-9; J: TRBJ1-1; size: medium-sized; D: TRBD1
CDR3: CATSRESAAQHF; DNA: TGTGCCACCAGCAGGGAAAGTGCGGCCCAGCATTTT; V: TRBV15; J: TRBJ1-5; size: .; D: .
CDR3: CASSPPGQGRLDEQFF; DNA: TGTGCCAGCAGCCCCCCGGGCCAGGGTAGGTTGGATGAGCAGTTCTTC; V: TRBV5-6; J: TRBJ2-1; size: .; D: .
CDR3: CASSVDRGRAQPQHF; DNA: TGTGCCAGCAGTGTAGACAGGGGGCGAGCTCAGCCCCAGCATTTT; V: TRBV6-1; J: TRBJ1-5; size: .; D: TRBD1
CDR3: CASSLGQTTEAFF; DNA: TGTGCCAGCAGCTTGGGACAGACGACTGAAGCTTTCTTT; V: TRBV5-6; J: TRBJ1-1; size: .; D: .
CDR3: CASGLGAGRRETQYF; DNA: TGTGCTAGTGGTTTGGGGGCAGGGCGTAGGGAGACCCAGTACTTC; V: TRBV12-5; J: TRBJ2-5; size: .; D: .
CDR3: CASSRNSDSGTDTQYF; DNA: TGTGCCAGCAGCCGAAATTCGGACAGTGGCACAGATACGCAGTATTTT; V: TRBV27; J: TRBJ2-3; size: .; D: .
CDR3: CAWSTRTGGTDTQYF; DNA: TGTGCCTGGAGTACCCGGACAGGGGGGACAGATACGCAGTATTTT; V: TRBV30; J: TRBJ2-3; size: .; D: TRBD1
CDR3: CASSATSGSAYEQYF; DNA: TGTGCCAGCTCAGCGACTAGCGGGAGCGCCTACGAGCAGTACTTC; V: TRBV18; J: TRBJ2-7; size: .; D: TRBD2
CDR3: CASRRRDSYNEQFF; DNA: TGTGCCAGCAGACGGAGGGATTCCTACAATGAGCAGTTCTTC; V: TRBV27; J: TRBJ2-1; size: .; D: .
CDR3: CASSFRGQPQHF; DNA: TGTGCCAGCAGCTTCAGGGGACAGCCCCAGCATTTT; V: TRBV7-2; J: TRBJ1-5; size: .; D: .
CDR3: CAWMGGGTEAFF; DNA: TGTGCCTGGATGGGGGGGGGTACTGAAGCTTTCTTT; V: TRBV30; J: TRBJ1-1; size: .; D: .
CDR3: CASSIGTGGGTDTQYF; DNA: TGTGCCAGTAGTATTGGTACGGGGGGGGGCACAGATACGCAGTATTTT; V: TRBV19; J: TRBJ2-3; size: .; D: TRBD2
CDR3: CASSTTGPPTEAFF; DNA: TGTGCCAGCAGTACTACAGGACCTCCCACTGAAGCTTTCTTT; V: TRBV6-5; J: TRBJ1-1; size: .; D: .
CDR3: CASSQDRGSGANVLTF; DNA: TGCGCCAGCAGCCAAGATAGGGGCTCTGGGGCCAACGTCCTGACTTTC; V: TRBV4-1; J: TRBJ2-6; size: .; D: .
CDR3: CASSHRTGGRETQYF; DNA: TGTGCCAGCAGCCACCGGACAGGGGGTAGAGAGACCCAGTACTTC; V: TRBV11-2; J: TRBJ2-5; size: .; D: TRBD1
CDR3: CASSSTGGNYGYTF; DNA: TGTGCCAGTAGTAGCACAGGGGGAAACTATGGCTACACCTTC; V: TRBV19; J: TRBJ1-2; size: .; D: TRBD1